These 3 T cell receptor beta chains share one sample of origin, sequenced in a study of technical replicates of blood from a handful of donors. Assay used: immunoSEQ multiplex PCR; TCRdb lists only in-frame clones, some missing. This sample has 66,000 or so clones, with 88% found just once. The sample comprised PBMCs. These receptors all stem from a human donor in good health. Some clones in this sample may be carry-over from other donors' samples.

The CDR3 here is CSVPMGNGYTF. The CDR3 DNA is TGCAGCGTTCCAATGGGCAACGGCTACACCTTC. V and J are TRBV29-1 and TRBJ1-2; no reliable D call. V lost 5 bases to trimming and J lost 8 bases, with 12 bases between them. Germline V gene data show CDR1 as SQVTM and CDR2 as ANQGSEA. CDR3 length: 11 residues.

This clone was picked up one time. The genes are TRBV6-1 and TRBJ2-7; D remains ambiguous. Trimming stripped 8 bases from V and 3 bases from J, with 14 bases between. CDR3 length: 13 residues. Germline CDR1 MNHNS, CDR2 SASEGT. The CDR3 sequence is CASSVISNYEQYF. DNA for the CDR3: TGTGCCAGCTCGGTAATTTCGAACTACGAGCAGTACTTC.

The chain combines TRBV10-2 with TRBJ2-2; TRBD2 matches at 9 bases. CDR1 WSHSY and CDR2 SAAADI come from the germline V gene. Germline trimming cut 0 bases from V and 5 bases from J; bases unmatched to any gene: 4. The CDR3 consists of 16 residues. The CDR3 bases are TGCGCCAGCAGTGAGTCTGGCGGGGGGGTTACCGGGGAGCTGTTTTTT. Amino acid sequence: CASSESGGGVTGELFF.